A single sample gave rise to the 26 T cell receptor beta chains below, sequenced in a study of shared clonotypes between healthy human individuals. Only in-frame clones appear in the TCRdb table, and some are missing; sequencing was by immunoSEQ multiplex PCR. The sample has 550,000 to 800,000 clones, roughly 88% seen once. Sequenced material: memory CD8+ T cells from PBMCs. Subset given: CD45RO+ cells pooled with CCR7-negative TemRA cells. These receptors were obtained from a man between 18 and 29 years old in good health. Some clones in this sample may be carry-over from other donors' samples.

The chain is built from TRBV10-3 and TRBJ2-5, with 7 bases lining up with TRBD1. Germline CDR1 ENHRY, CDR2 SYGVKD. The junction had 2 bases not matched to a gene; V was cut back by 3 bases and J by 4 bases. The length of the CDR3 is 13 residues. The DNA for the CDR3 is TGTGCCATCAGTGAACAGGGGCGAGAGACCCAGTACTTC. This translates into CAISEQGRETQYF.

The chain is built from TRBV14 and TRBJ2-1; 7 bases are a match to TRBD1. This CDR3 is 14 amino acids long. The germline V gene has CDR1 SGHDN and CDR2 FVKESK. Trimming cost V 3 bases and J 2 bases; bases outside gene matches: 1. The CDR3 loop reads CASSHQGAYNEQFF. The CDR3 region has the DNA TGTGCCAGCAGCCATCAGGGGGCCTACAATGAGCAGTTCTTC. Together with reference TRBV14 and TRBJ2-1, the CDR3 gives the full variable domain: EAGVTQFPSHSVIEKGQTVTLRCDPISGHDNLYWYRRVMGKEIKFLLHFVKESKQDESGMPNNRFLAERTGGTYSTLKVQPAELEDSGVYFCASSHQGAYNEQFFGPGTRLTVL.

This clone turned up a few times. This chain links TRBV9 with TRBJ1-4; 8 nucleotides agree with TRBD1. With V trimmed by 2 bases and J by 7 bases, 7 bases remained unmatched. There are 15 residues in the CDR3. Germline CDR1 is SGDLS and CDR2 is YYNGEE. CDR3 loop: CASSVRDRLTEKLFF. CDR3 bases: TGTGCCAGCAGCGTCCGGGACAGGCTTACTGAAAAACTGTTTTTT.

This chain joins TRBV10-3 and TRBJ1-2; 7 bases map to TRBD1. This CDR3 has 16 amino acids. Trimming at V came to 6 bases and at J to 2 bases, leaving 12 bases not matched to a gene. Germline V gene lookup returns CDR1 ENHRY and CDR2 SYGVKD. CDR3 coding DNA: TGTGCCATCAGCGGCCGACAGGGCAGCCCCAACTATGGCTACACCTTC. Translation: CAISGRQGSPNYGYTF.

The chain uses TRBV19 and TRBJ2-1; D gene ambiguous. Germline CDR1 and CDR2: LNHDA and SQIVND (reference sequence). CDR3 length: 13 residues. Trimming took 6 bases from V and 4 from J, leaving 10 bases between them. The CDR3 coding sequence is TGTGCCAGTAGCTTGATGGATTACAATGAGCAGTTCTTC. It translates to CASSLMDYNEQFF. The full variable domain, its missing parts supplied by reference TRBV19 and TRBJ2-1, is DGGITQSPKYLFRKEGQNVTLSCEQNLNHDAMYWYRQDPGQGLRLIYYSQIVNDFQKGDIAEGYSVSREKKESFPLTVTSAQKNPTAFYLCASSLMDYNEQFFGPGTRLTVL.

The rearrangement joins TRBV5-1 to TRBJ2-7, with D possibly TRBD1 on 6 matching bases. Trimming removed 0 bases at V and 3 bases at J, with 10 bases between. Germline lookup yields CDR1 SGHRS and CDR2 YFSETQ. This CDR3 has 14 residues. In DNA form, the CDR3 reads TGCGCCAGCAGCTTGGGCCCAGGGGACTACGAGCAGTACTTC. Its protein product is CASSLGPGDYEQYF.

The gene calls are TRBV19 and TRBJ2-2; D gene ambiguous. The CDR3 sequence is 12 residues long. Germline assignment: CDR1 LNHDA and CDR2 SQIVND (reference sequence). V was cut by 5 bases and J by 3 bases, with 4 bases left in between. The CDR3 protein is CASSPHTGELFF. CDR3 nucleotide sequence: TGTGCCAGTAGTCCCCACACCGGGGAGCTGTTTTTT.

The V call is TRBV6-5, the J call TRBJ2-2; 8 bases line up with TRBD2. Germline V gene lookup returns CDR1 MNHEY and CDR2 SVGAGI. The CDR3 length is 15 residues. J gave up 6 bases and V 6 bases, and 9 bases lay outside the gene matches. This CDR3 reads CASRPPTSGAGELFF. The CDR3 region has the DNA TGTGCCAGCAGACCCCCTACTAGCGGAGCCGGGGAGCTGTTTTTT.

This clone appeared a single time. The V call is TRBV28, the J call TRBJ1-1; D is possibly TRBD1 (5 bases). Trimming took 6 bases from V and 11 from J, leaving 19 bases between them. CDR1 MDHEN and CDR2 SYDVKM come from the germline V gene. The CDR3 loop spans 13 amino acids. The CDR3 loop reads CASSELVGVWAFF. The CDR3 DNA follows: TGTGCCAGCAGCGAACTGGTAGGGGTGTGGGCTTTCTTT.

In its sample, this clone was seen a few times. This chain's CDR3 is CASSRKDGYGYTF. Written as DNA, the CDR3 is TGTGCCAGCAGTCGAAAGGACGGCTATGGCTACACCTTC. The rearrangement joins TRBV7-6 to TRBJ1-2; D is undetermined. The CDR3 loop spans 13 amino acids. CDR1 and CDR2 from the germline V gene are SGHVS and FNYEAQ. The V end was cut by 6 bases, the J end by 4 bases, with 12 bases between.

V is TRBV13 and J is TRBJ2-7, with 7 nucleotides matching TRBD2. The ends lost 2 bases at V and 7 bases at J; junction bases unmatched: 11. This CDR3 has 15 residues. The V gene's germline CDR1 is PRHDT and CDR2 FYEKMQ (reference sequence). The CDR3 DNA follows: TGTGCCAGCAGCTTAACCCTTAGGGGAGGGAGTGAGCAGTACTTC. This codes for CASSLTLRGGSEQYF.

This chain connects TRBV27 to TRBJ2-7; D call uncertain. With 8 bases removed from V and 2 bases from J, the gap between germline ends came to 16 bases. Germline assignment: CDR1 MNHEY and CDR2 SMNVEV (reference sequence). This CDR3 has 14 amino acids. The CDR3 protein is CASSALNPPYEQYF. CDR3 DNA: TGTGCCAGCTCCGCTTTAAATCCCCCCTACGAGCAGTACTTC.

V and J are TRBV27 and TRBJ1-4; the match to TRBD1 covers 8 bases. Per germline, CDR1 MNHEY and CDR2 SMNVEV (reference sequence). The trim removed 5 bases at V and 2 bases at J, leaving 7 bases unmatched. CDR3 length: 16 residues. The CDR3 spells CASSATGVGTNEKLFF. CDR3 sequence (DNA): TGTGCCAGCAGTGCGACAGGGGTAGGCACTAATGAAAAACTGTTTTTT.

V usage is TRBV28 and J usage is TRBJ1-1; D is perhaps TRBD1 (5 bases). This CDR3 is built from 15 residues. Germline V lookup: CDR1 MDHEN, CDR2 SYDVKM. The germline V and J ends were trimmed by 7 bases and 0 bases, with 15 bases remaining between them. CDR3 in amino acids: CASTRDVRVNTEAFF. For the CDR3, the DNA is TGTGCCAGCACACGGGACGTCAGGGTGAACACTGAAGCTTTCTTT.

The rearrangement uses TRBV29-1 and TRBJ2-1, with TRBD1 matching 9 bases. Germline V gene lookup returns CDR1 SQVTM and CDR2 ANQGSEA. V trimming: 7 bases; J trimming: 8 bases; junction bases outside the gene matches: 9. The CDR3 is 13 amino acids. The CDR3: CSAAGTGFYEQFF. Here the CDR3 DNA reads TGCAGCGCCGCCGGGACAGGGTTCTATGAGCAGTTCTTC.

This clone was counted a single time. V gene TRBV19 combines with J gene TRBJ2-1; D is uncertain. Per germline, CDR1 LNHDA and CDR2 SQIVND (reference sequence). The V end lost 6 bases, the J end lost 3 bases, and 9 bases lay between the germline ends. This CDR3 comprises 13 residues. The CDR3 reads CASSQSYYNEQFF. The CDR3 bases are TGTGCCAGTAGCCAGTCTTACTACAATGAGCAGTTCTTC.

This clone was seen more than once but under ten times. V and J are TRBV7-9 and TRBJ1-2; D ambiguous. V gave up 2 bases and J gave up 4 bases, with 11 bases separating them. Germline CDR1 is SEHNR and CDR2 is FQNEAQ (reference sequence). The CDR3 extends over 14 amino acids. CDR3 loop: CASSLMVSPYGYTF. The CDR3 bases are TGTGCCAGCAGCTTAATGGTATCGCCCTATGGCTACACCTTC.

The rearrangement uses TRBV9 and TRBJ2-2, with D hard to call. This CDR3 has 15 amino acids. V lost 2 bases and J 0 bases, leaving 8 bases between the germline ends. Germline V gives CDR1 SGDLS, CDR2 YYNGEE. The CDR3: CASSVSYSNTGELFF. The CDR3 region has the DNA TGTGCCAGCAGCGTGTCGTATTCGAACACCGGGGAGCTGTTTTTT.

This clone was counted a single time. The chain joins TRBV28 to TRBJ1-1, with D unclear. V was clipped by 2 bases and J by 1 base, with 11 bases between them. CDR1 and CDR2 (germline): MDHEN, SYDVKM. The CDR3 spans 15 residues. The CDR3: CASSLPQSGNTEAFF. In DNA form, the CDR3 reads TGTGCCAGCAGTTTACCCCAGAGTGGGAACACTGAAGCTTTCTTT.

The genes are TRBV11-2 and TRBJ1-2; unclear D gene. The CDR3 has 13 residues. The germline CDR1 and CDR2 sequences are SGHAT and FQNNGV. Between the trimmed V and J ends, which lost 5 bases and 7 bases, there was a span of 14 bases. CDR3 DNA sequence: TGTGCCAGCAGCCTCGTAGGCGGAGGTGGCTACACCTTC. Its protein product is CASSLVGGGGYTF.

The V gene is TRBV6-5, the J gene TRBJ2-7; 8 positions match TRBD1. The CDR3 is 16 amino acids. CDR1 and CDR2 (germline): MNHEY, SVGAGI. The V segment lost 2 bases and the J segment 1 base; nucleotides outside the gene matches: 7. CDR3 nucleotide sequence: TGTGCCAGCAGTTACGGAGGGACAGGTGTGTCCTACGAGCAGTACTTC. This sequence encodes CASSYGGTGVSYEQYF.

The gene calls are TRBV7-9 and TRBJ2-1; tentative D call: TRBD2 (6 bases). Germline V gives CDR1 SEHNR, CDR2 FQNEAQ (reference sequence). V lost 3 bases, J lost 5 bases, and 17 bases lay in between. CDR3 length: 16 residues. The CDR3 sequence: CASSFLRESIHNEQFF. The CDR3 coding sequence is TGTGCCAGCAGCTTTTTACGGGAGTCGATCCACAATGAGCAGTTCTTC. The full variable domain, in which reference TRBV7-9 and TRBJ2-1 provide the parts outside the CDR3, is DTGVSQNPRHKITKRGQNVTFRCDPISEHNRLYWYRQTLGQGPEFLTYFQNEAQLEKSRLLSDRFSAERPKGSFSTLEIQRTEQGDSAMYLCASSFLRESIHNEQFFGPGTRLTVL.

The genes are TRBV19 and TRBJ2-7, with D perhaps assigned TRBD1 or TRBD2 (5 bases each). Trimming took off 7 bases at V and 3 bases at J, with 10 bases between the two ends. CDR1 and CDR2 from the germline V gene are LNHDA and SQIVND (reference sequence). This CDR3 spans 12 amino acids. CDR3 sequence reads: CASTGRGYEQYF. CDR3 DNA: TGTGCCAGTACGGGGCGAGGCTACGAGCAGTACTTC.

The chain couples TRBV5-4 to TRBJ2-3; D may be TRBD2 (6 bases). The CDR3 contains 15 residues. V lost 2 bases, J lost 0 bases, and 10 bases lay in between. Looked up from germline, CDR1 is SGHNT and CDR2 is YYREEE (reference sequence). The CDR3 coding sequence is TGTGCCAGCAGCTTCATCGGAGGGAGCACAGATACGCAGTATTTT. This translates into CASSFIGGSTDTQYF.

The CDR3 bases are TGTGCCAGCAGCGGCGAGGGCCACGAGCAGTACTTC. This translates into CASSGEGHEQYF. The genes are TRBV5-6 and TRBJ2-7, with TRBD2 as a possible D gene (5 bases). The CDR3 spans 12 residues. Germline assignment: CDR1 SGHDT and CDR2 YYEEEE. Trimming took 4 bases from V and 5 from J, leaving 10 bases between them.

The chain combines TRBV5-1 with TRBJ2-1; 7 bases are a match to TRBD2. CDR1 is SGHRS and CDR2 is YFSETQ in the germline V gene. V was clipped by 3 bases and J by 2 bases; unmatched bases: 11. The length of the CDR3 is 17 residues. The CDR3 protein is CASSSVMTSSAYNEQFF. CDR3 DNA: TGCGCCAGCAGCTCTGTAATGACTAGCTCGGCCTACAATGAGCAGTTCTTC.